These 27 T cell receptor beta chains were sequenced from one sample in a study of blood T cell repertoires in COVID-19. Libraries were prepared by immunoSEQ multiplex PCR; TCRdb keeps only in-frame clonotypes and omits some of them. The sample includes about 220,000 clones, approximately 85% of them seen just once. The sample taken for sequencing was peripheral blood. The origin of the receptors is a woman in her 70s with COVID-19, enrolled during active disease.

V usage is TRBV7-8 and J usage is TRBJ1-4; D is undetermined. Trimming took off 5 bases at V and 12 bases at J, with 13 bases between the two ends. This CDR3 is built from 12 residues. From germline, CDR1 is SGHVS and CDR2 FQNEAQ. CDR3 sequence reads: CASSPHLTELFF. The CDR3 region has the DNA TGTGCCAGCAGCCCCCACCTTACGGAACTGTTTTTT.

V is TRBV11-2 and J is TRBJ1-3; no clear D. Trimming stripped 0 bases from V and 2 bases from J, with 8 bases between. Germline CDR1 is SGHAT and CDR2 is FQNNGV. The length of the CDR3 is 15 residues. The CDR3 DNA sequence: TGTGCCAGCAGCTTAGACAGAAATCCTGGAAACACCATATATTTT. The encoded protein is CASSLDRNPGNTIYF.

This chain joins TRBV28 and TRBJ1-2, with 7 bases that match TRBD1. The CDR3 extends over 15 amino acids. The ends lost 2 bases at V and 2 bases at J; junction bases unmatched: 5. Germline CDR1 and CDR2: MDHEN and SYDVKM. For the CDR3, the DNA is TGTGCCAGCAGTTTAGGGCAGGGGGGCAACTATGGCTACACCTTC. Protein: CASSLGQGGNYGYTF.

J is TRBJ2-5 and V is TRBV4-1, with 7 bases that match TRBD2. J was trimmed by 6 bases and V by 2 bases; bases with no gene match: 24. The CDR3 is 20 amino acids. Germline V gives CDR1 MGHRA, CDR2 YSYEKL. The CDR3 loop is CASSQRALWARDGGGKTQYF. DNA of the CDR3: TGCGCCAGCAGCCAACGGGCCCTGTGGGCTCGGGATGGGGGGGGTAAGACCCAGTACTTC.

The gene calls are TRBV5-4 and TRBJ1-2, with D hard to call. The CDR3 is 13 amino acids. V was clipped by 0 bases and J by 8 bases, with 11 bases between them. The germline V gene has CDR1 SGHNT and CDR2 YYREEE (reference sequence). The CDR3 is CASSLESGRGYTF. CDR3 coding DNA: TGTGCCAGCAGCTTGGAATCAGGCAGGGGCTACACCTTC.

The V gene is TRBV3-1 (or the pseudogene TRBV3-2), the J gene TRBJ2-3, with 8 bases fitting TRBD2. This CDR3 is built from 17 residues. V lost 1 base, J lost 0 bases, and 6 bases stayed unmatched. The V gene's germline CDR1 is LGHDT and CDR2 YNNKEL (reference sequence). The CDR3: CASSQGSSGKSTDTQYF. CDR3 nucleotides: TGTGCCAGCAGCCAAGGGAGTAGCGGGAAGAGCACAGATACGCAGTATTTT.

The chain carries TRBV10-3 and TRBJ1-2; 8 positions match TRBD1. The trim removed 4 bases at V and 4 bases at J, leaving 5 bases unmatched. CDR1 is ENHRY, CDR2 SYGVKD, per germline. The CDR3 is 14 residues long. The CDR3 spells CAISADRDSYGYTF. The CDR3 nucleotides read TGTGCCATCAGTGCGGACAGGGATTCCTATGGCTACACCTTC.

CDR3 protein: CASGTGNTYGYTF. CDR3 sequence (DNA): TGTGCCAGCGGGACAGGGAATACCTATGGCTACACCTTC. The chain uses TRBV10-3 and TRBJ1-2; 9 positions agree with TRBD1. The V segment lost 10 bases and the J segment 4 bases; nucleotides outside the gene matches: 7. The germline V gene has CDR1 ENHRY and CDR2 SYGVKD. There are 13 residues in the CDR3.

The V and J genes are TRBV7-9 and TRBJ2-4, with D maybe TRBD2 (5 bases). Trimming pared 6 bases from V and 0 bases from J, leaving 18 bases between. This CDR3 region has 17 residues. Germline CDR1 SEHNR, CDR2 FQNEAQ (reference sequence). The CDR3 nucleotides read TGTGCCAGCAGACAATACGAGGGAGCACCAGCCAAAAACATTCAGTACTTC. Translation: CASRQYEGAPAKNIQYF.

The chain joins TRBV7-2 to TRBJ2-5, with unresolved D. CDR1 SGHTA and CDR2 FQGNSA come from the germline V gene. The CDR3 runs 14 residues. The V end lost 0 bases, the J end lost 1 base, and 6 bases lay between the germline ends. CDR3 nucleotide sequence: TGTGCCAGCAGCTTAGCGGCAGGCCAAGAGACCCAGTACTTC. Its translation: CASSLAAGQETQYF.

This clone was detected once. The CDR3 protein is CASPRRSTNTGELFF. CDR3 DNA: TGTGCCAGCCCTCGAAGATCTACGAACACCGGGGAGCTGTTTTTT. The chain uses TRBV18 and TRBJ2-2; D ambiguous. V lost 8 bases to trimming and J lost 0 bases, with 13 bases between them. This CDR3 contains 15 residues. Germline-derived CDR1 and CDR2 are KGHSH and LQKENI.

This chain joins TRBV29-1 and TRBJ2-1; 14 nucleotides agree with TRBD2. The germline gives CDR1 SQVTM, CDR2 ANQGSEA. Germline trimming cut 6 bases from V and 9 bases from J; bases unmatched to any gene: 13. The CDR3 extends over 16 amino acids. The DNA for the CDR3 is TGCAGCGTGTTAAATCCGGGACTAGCGGGAGATGGTGAGCAGTTCTTC. Translating it yields CSVLNPGLAGDGEQFF.

The gene calls are TRBV5-5 and TRBJ1-2; a possible D gene is TRBD1 (6 bases). The CDR3 extends over 13 amino acids. V was shortened by 4 bases and J by 7 bases, with 14 bases between the two germline ends. Germline V gene data show CDR1 as SGHKS and CDR2 as YYEKEE (reference sequence). The CDR3 sequence: CASSVDSQIGYTF. Written as DNA, the CDR3 is TGTGCCAGCAGCGTGGACAGCCAAATTGGCTACACCTTC. The full variable domain, rest sourced from reference TRBV5-5 and TRBJ1-2, is DAGVTQSPTHLIKTRGQQVTLRCSPISGHKSVSWYQQVLGQGPQFIFQYYEKEERGRGNFPDRFSARQFPNYSSELNVNALLLGDSALYLCASSVDSQIGYTFGSGTRLTVV.

The chain is built from TRBV27 and TRBJ2-1; TRBD2 aligns across 9 bases. Germline lookup yields CDR1 MNHEY and CDR2 SMNVEV (reference sequence). The CDR3 has 18 amino acids. V dropped 4 bases and J dropped 0; count of bases not matched to a gene: 10. As DNA, the CDR3 is TGTGCCAGCAGTTGGAGCGGGAGGATAACAACCTCCTACAATGAGCAGTTCTTC. Its protein product is CASSWSGRITTSYNEQFF.

This chain links TRBV28 with TRBJ2-2; TRBD2 aligns across 16 bases. V trimming: 3 bases; J trimming: 2 bases; junction bases outside the gene matches: 6. The CDR3 spans 19 residues. Germline V gene sequence: CDR1 MDHEN, CDR2 SYDVKM. CDR3 amino acids: CASSFAGLAGGLNTGELFF. DNA for the CDR3: TGTGCCAGCAGTTTTGCGGGACTAGCGGGAGGGCTAAACACCGGGGAGCTGTTTTTT.

The V gene is TRBV28, the J gene TRBJ2-7, with 8 positions matching TRBD1. CDR3 length: 15 residues. V shed 4 bases and J 9 bases; nucleotides not matched to a gene: 14. Germline assignment: CDR1 MDHEN and CDR2 SYDVKM. The CDR3 bases are TGTGCCAGCAGTTCCCGGGACAGGTGGGTCGATGGGCAGTACTTC. It codes for CASSSRDRWVDGQYF.

V gene TRBV24-1 combines with J gene TRBJ2-2, with D possibly matching TRBD1 (5 bases). V lost 8 bases to trimming and J lost 3 bases, with 12 bases between them. CDR3 length: 14 residues. Looked up from germline, CDR1 is KGHDR and CDR2 is SFDVKD. The DNA for the CDR3 is TGTGCCACCACCGCAACACAGGACACCGGGGAGCTGTTTTTT. This translates into CATTATQDTGELFF.

The CDR3 bases are TGTGCCAGCAGTCTCATCGGACACATCTCTAGCGGGAGGGCAGATACGCAGTATTTT. Its protein product is CASSLIGHISSGRADTQYF. This chain uses TRBV5-6 with TRBJ2-3, with 12 bases lining up with TRBD2. The CDR3 length is 19 residues. Germline assignment: CDR1 SGHDT and CDR2 YYEEEE. The junction had 17 bases not matched to a gene; V was cut back by 5 bases and J by 4 bases.

The chain is built from TRBV15 and TRBJ2-1, with 10 bases lining up with TRBD1. Germline V gives CDR1 LNHNV, CDR2 YYDKDF (reference sequence). V dropped 11 bases and J dropped 9; count of bases not matched to a gene: 13. This CDR3 is 14 amino acids long. The chain's CDR3 is CASEPGGTGVEQFF. The CDR3 nucleotides read TGTGCCTCAGAGCCGGGCGGGACAGGGGTTGAGCAGTTCTTC.

This chain joins TRBV21-1 and TRBJ2-7; the DNA was not used to check the table's D call, TRBD1. TRBV21-1 is tagged as a pseudogene. This CDR3 is built from 15 residues. The DNA of the CDR3 is TGTGCCAGCAGCAAACTCGGGACAGGGGGCCCTCAGCAGTACTTC. It specifies CASSKLGTGGPQQYF.

This clone was counted only a few times. The V and J genes are TRBV5-5 and TRBJ1-2; D gene ambiguous. Trimming pared 1 base from V and 0 bases from J, leaving 10 bases between. Looked up from germline, CDR1 is SGHKS and CDR2 is YYEKEE (reference sequence). This CDR3 has 15 residues. Here the CDR3 DNA reads TGTGCCAGCAGCTTGACAGACTATACTAACTATGGCTACACCTTC. This sequence encodes CASSLTDYTNYGYTF.

This sequence joins TRBV27 and TRBJ2-1, with 10 bases aligning to TRBD2. The trim removed 6 bases at V and 3 bases at J, leaving 17 bases unmatched. This CDR3 has 19 residues. Germline CDR1 and CDR2: MNHEY and SMNVEV (reference sequence). DNA for the CDR3: TGTGCCAGCAGGAACTTAGGTCCCCTAGCGGGAGTGGTCTACAATGAGCAGTTCTTC. The encoded protein is CASRNLGPLAGVVYNEQFF.

V and J are TRBV11-2 and TRBJ2-5, with D possibly being TRBD2 (5 bases). V dropped 5 bases and J dropped 2 bases, with 18 bases sitting between them. The CDR3 is made up of 16 amino acids. Germline CDR1 and CDR2: SGHAT and FQNNGV. CDR3 bases: TGTGCCAGCAGCCCCCGACTTAGCAGCGGTCAAGAGACCCAGTACTTC. Its protein product is CASSPRLSSGQETQYF.

The chain links TRBV15 to TRBJ2-3, with D tentatively TRBD2 (6 bases). The CDR3 spans 16 residues. V gave up 1 base and J gave up 2 bases, with 13 bases separating them. The V gene's germline CDR1 is LNHNV and CDR2 YYDKDF (reference sequence). The CDR3 reads CATSRGRDWNTDTQYF. The CDR3 DNA reads TGTGCCACCAGCAGAGGTAGGGACTGGAACACAGATACGCAGTATTTT. Combining the CDR3 with reference TRBV15 and TRBJ2-3 gives the whole variable domain DAMVIQNPRYQVTQFGKPVTLSCSQTLNHNVMYWYQQKSSQAPKLLFHYYDKDFNNEADTPDNFQSRRPNTSFCFLDIRSPGLGDTAMYLCATSRGRDWNTDTQYFGPGTRLTVL.

Here the CDR3 DNA reads TGTGCCAGCAGTTTACGCAGAAACACTGAAGCTTTCTTT. Encoded protein: CASSLRRNTEAFF. V gene TRBV12-3 or TRBV12-4 combines with J gene TRBJ1-1; no definite D call. V shed 2 bases and J shed 2 bases, with 6 bases lying between them. This CDR3 is 13 amino acids long.

A remark on this clone: Other DNA sequences in the same sample also yield this CDR3. CDR3 in DNA: TGTGCCAGCAGTCTTGGGGCTAGCGGGAGGACAGATACGCAGTATTTT. The encoded protein is CASSLGASGRTDTQYF. The J gene is TRBJ2-3, the V gene TRBV7-9; TRBD2 matches 11 bases. The junction had 8 bases not matched to a gene; V was cut back by 6 bases and J by 3 bases. CDR3 length: 16 amino acids. CDR1 SEHNR and CDR2 FQNEAQ come from the germline V gene (reference sequence).

This sequence joins TRBV2 and TRBJ1-5; 11 bases agree with TRBD1. The CDR3 runs to 15 residues. Unmatched junction bases numbered 9, after V lost 8 bases and J lost 6 bases. Germline V lookup: CDR1 SNHLY, CDR2 FYNNEI. CDR3 protein: CASGGGQGARQPQHF. CDR3 DNA: TGTGCCAGCGGGGGTGGACAGGGGGCTCGTCAGCCCCAGCATTTT.